Listed below are T cell receptor beta chains from one sample, sequenced in a study of T-cell memory formation after mild COVID-19. TCRdb redid the calling of the 5' RACE reads with MiXCR, one entry per CDR3 protein. The sample includes 400,000 or so distinct CDR3 sequences, approximately 20% of them seen just once. Input material: PBMCs or a T cell subset sorted from them (not recorded which). The receptors stem from an adult woman who had mild COVID-19 (a few samples of this study predate the infection). Cell type and time point are not known. CDR3s include the opening cysteine and the closing phenylalanine or tryptophan. Fields, in order: D gene, J gene, clone size, V gene, CDR3 protein, CDR3 DNA. D genes are given only for firm matches. Not every row has a clone size; where given, it reads once, few, many or a size class.

NA | TRBJ1-1 | NA | TRBV11-2 | CASSPQRAAAFF | TGTGCCAGCAGCCCCCAGAGAGCTGCTGCTTTCTTT
TRBD1 | TRBJ1-5 | NA | TRBV20-1 | CSASRQGRDQPQHF | TGCAGTGCTTCCAGACAGGGTCGGGATCAGCCCCAGCATTTT
NA | TRBJ2-7 | NA | TRBV29-1 | CSVLPGFSYEQYF | TGCAGCGTCCTACCTGGTTTCTCCTACGAGCAGTACTTC
NA | TRBJ1-2 | few | TRBV5-1 | CASSLATGRSTYTF | TGCGCCAGCAGCTTGGCCACAGGCCGGTCCACCTACACCTTC
NA | TRBJ2-7 | few | TRBV7-2 | CASSLSEWDEQYF | TGTGCCAGCAGCTTATCTGAATGGGACGAGCAGTACTTC
NA | TRBJ1-2 | many | TRBV7-9 | CASSLDSYYGYTF | TGTGCCAGCAGCTTAGACAGCTACTATGGCTACACCTTC
NA | TRBJ1-1 | NA | TRBV5-4 | CASSARDRNTEAFF | TGTGCCAGCAGCGCCCGGGACCGCAACACTGAAGCTTTCTTT
NA | TRBJ2-3 | many | TRBV7-2 | CASSRDYLSTDTQYF | TGTGCCAGCAGCCGAGACTATTTAAGCACAGATACGCAGTATTTT
NA | TRBJ1-2 | few | TRBV12-3/TRBV12-4 | CASSFRQNKGYGYTF | TGTGCCAGCAGTTTTAGACAGAACAAAGGGTATGGCTACACCTTC
TRBD1 | TRBJ2-7 | few | TRBV24-1 | CATSGNPGQTYEQYF | TGTGCCACCAGTGGGAATCCGGGACAGACCTACGAGCAGTACTTC